The rows below give T cell receptor beta chains drawn from one sample of a study of T cells in narcolepsy. The method was immunoSEQ multiplex PCR; TCRdb's version includes in-frame clones alone and lacks a portion of them. The data show under 40,000 clones, 75% to 90% seen once. Source material: memory (CD45RA-) CD4+ T cells from blood. These receptors came from a human donor in good health. The CDR3 runs from the conserved cysteine through the conserved F or W. D genes are given only for firm matches. Only some rows state a clone size, as once, few, many or a class for expanded clones.

D	size	length	V	J	CDR3	DNA
-	-	16	TRBV15	TRBJ1-5	CATSRDRRGDNQPQHF	TGTGCCACCAGCAGAGATCGGCGCGGAGACAATCAGCCCCAGCATTTT
-	-	15	TRBV7-2	TRBJ1-1	CASSLLGSMNTEAFF	TGTGCCAGCAGCTTGCTGGGGTCCATGAACACTGAAGCTTTCTTT
-	few	12	TRBV2	TRBJ2-1	CASSDSVALQFF	TGTGCCAGCAGTGACTCAGTGGCCCTGCAGTTCTTC
-	once	14	TRBV6-1	TRBJ1-1	CASSDNTGNTEAFF	TGTGCCAGCAGTGACAACACCGGGAACACTGAAGCTTTCTTT
-	-	13	TRBV6-1	TRBJ2-3	CASSDYSTDTQYF	TGTGCCAGCAGTGACTACAGCACAGATACGCAGTATTTT
-	-	16	TRBV7-2	TRBJ2-1	CASSLAPGRGLGEQFF	TGTGCCAGCAGCTTAGCGCCAGGCAGGGGTTTAGGTGAGCAGTTCTTC
-	-	11	TRBV5-1	TRBJ2-1	CASNRNNEQFF	TGCGCCAGCAACCGGAACAATGAGCAGTTCTTC
-	once	17	TRBV21-1	TRBJ1-6	CASSPGGGRENNSPLHF	TGTGCCAGCAGCCCCGGGGGAGGCAGGGAGAATAATTCACCCCTCCACTTT
TRBD1	-	19	TRBV7-9	TRBJ2-6	CASSPKRGTGDSGANVLTF	TGTGCCAGCAGCCCCAAACGGGGGACAGGAGACTCTGGGGCCAACGTCCTGACTTTC
TRBD1	-	14	TRBV10-3	TRBJ1-2	CAIWRGQESSGYTF	TGTGCCATCTGGCGGGGACAGGAGTCTAGTGGCTACACCTTC
TRBD1	-	13	TRBV2	TRBJ1-1	CASSSRGDTEAFF	TGTGCCAGCAGTTCCAGGGGGGATACTGAAGCTTTCTTT
TRBD2	-	17	TRBV5-6	TRBJ2-4	CASSLMSGGRGKNIQYF	TGTGCCAGCAGCTTGATGTCGGGGGGACGAGGCAAAAACATTCAGTACTTC
-	-	11	TRBV7-9	TRBJ1-1	CASSLTDEAFF	TGTGCCAGCAGCTTGACAGATGAAGCTTTCTTT
-	-	12	TRBV29-1	TRBJ1-4	CSAKTPGEKLFF	TGCAGCGCGAAAACTCCGGGTGAAAAACTGTTTTTT
-	once	12	TRBV6-1	TRBJ1-5	CASSEALRPQHF	TGTGCCAGCAGTGAAGCCCTGAGGCCCCAGCATTTT
-	-	17	TRBV5-6	TRBJ1-4	CASSSRPPFRNNEKLFF	TGTGCCAGCAGCTCCCGCCCGCCGTTCAGGAATAATGAAAAACTGTTTTTT
-	-	14	TRBV7-9	TRBJ1-1	CASSPIRVTNEAFF	TGTGCCAGCAGCCCTATCCGGGTAACAAATGAAGCTTTCTTT
TRBD1	-	15	TRBV18	TRBJ1-6	CASSDRVANNSPLHF	TGTGCCAGCTCCGACAGGGTGGCTAATAATTCACCCCTCCACTTT
-	few	13	TRBV2	TRBJ1-1	CASRLTRGAEAFF	TGTGCCAGCAGGTTGACCAGGGGCGCTGAAGCTTTCTTT
-	-	14	TRBV6-5	TRBJ2-1	CASGSGRDYNEQFF	TGTGCCAGCGGGTCCGGTAGGGACTACAATGAGCAGTTCTTC
TRBD1	-	15	TRBV7-2	TRBJ1-6	CASSLRTGDISPLHF	TGTGCCAGCAGCTTGAGGACAGGGGATATTTCACCCCTCCACTTT
TRBD1	-	14	TRBV9	TRBJ1-6	CASSGSRGTGEIHF	TGTGCCAGCAGCGGGAGCAGAGGGACAGGGGAAATCCACTTT
-	-	14	TRBV7-2	TRBJ1-6	CASSLDRTHSPLHF	TGTGCCAGCAGCTTAGACAGGACCCATTCACCCCTCCACTTT
TRBD1	-	17	TRBV5-1	TRBJ2-2	CASSFGGRGQGTGELFF	TGCGCCAGCAGCTTCGGCGGCAGGGGGCAGGGGACCGGGGAGCTGTTTTTT
-	-	11	TRBV5-6	TRBJ1-4	CASSVDEKLFF	TGTGCCAGCAGCGTTGATGAAAAACTGTTTTTT
TRBD1	once	15	TRBV4-3	TRBJ2-5	CASSQVGTGQETQYF	TGCGCCAGCAGCCAGGTCGGGACAGGACAAGAGACCCAGTACTTC
-	-	18	TRBV7-9	TRBJ1-3	CASSLHPLRTGPGNTIYF	TGTGCCAGCAGCTTACATCCTCTCAGAACAGGGCCTGGAAACACCATATATTTT
TRBD1	-	15	TRBV6-1	TRBJ1-2	CASSEAQGQVYGYTF	TGTGCCAGCAGTGAAGCGCAAGGACAGGTCTATGGCTACACCTTC
TRBD1	-	13	TRBV27	TRBJ2-7	CASSPNRGGEQYF	TGTGCCAGCAGTCCGAACAGGGGCGGCGAGCAGTACTTC
-	-	13	TRBV6-5	TRBJ1-2	CASTDKMSDGYTF	TGTGCCAGCACGGATAAGATGAGTGATGGCTACACCTTC
-	few	16	TRBV4-3	TRBJ1-2	CASSQVLAFGFPIYTF	TGCGCCAGCAGCCAAGTCTTGGCTTTCGGGTTCCCAATCTACACCTTC